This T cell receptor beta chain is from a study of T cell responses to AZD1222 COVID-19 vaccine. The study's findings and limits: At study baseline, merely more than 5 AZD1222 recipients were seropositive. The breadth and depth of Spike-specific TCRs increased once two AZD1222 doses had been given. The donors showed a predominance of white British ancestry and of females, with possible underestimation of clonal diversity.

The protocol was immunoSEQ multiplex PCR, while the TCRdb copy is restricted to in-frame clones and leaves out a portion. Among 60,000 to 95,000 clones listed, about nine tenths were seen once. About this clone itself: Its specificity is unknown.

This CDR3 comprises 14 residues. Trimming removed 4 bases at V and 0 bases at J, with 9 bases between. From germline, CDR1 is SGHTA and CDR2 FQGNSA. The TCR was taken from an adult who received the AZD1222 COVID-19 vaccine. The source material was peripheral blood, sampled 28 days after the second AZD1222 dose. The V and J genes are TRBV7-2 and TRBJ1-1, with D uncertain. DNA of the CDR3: TGTGCCAGCAGCTACGGATTCTTGAACACTGAAGCTTTCTTT. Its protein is CASSYGFLNTEAFF.